The 6 T cell receptor beta chains given below trace back to one sample, sequenced in a study of blood T cell repertoires in COVID-19 (dated by TCRdb to 2020 to 2022). Library construction relied on the immunoSEQ multiplex PCR assay. TCRdb stores this immuneACCESS table with in-frame sequences only. Part of the clones is absent; in the studies checked, under half of the shortfall reflects unresolved V genes, and no reason is known for the rest. The sample records 400,000 or so clones, roughly 87% of which are singletons. The top ten clones comprise less than 0.75% of the sample. Sequencing input: PBMCs or T cells enriched from blood (not recorded which). The receptors originated from a man aged 18 to 30 who had recovered from COVID-19.

Of note for this clone: The junction and the germline gene differ at one end; a read error may be behind it. The V call is TRBV27, the J call TRBJ1-4; D not resolved. Germline V gives CDR1 MNHEY, CDR2 SMNVEV (reference sequence). This CDR3 is built from 16 residues. CDR3 amino acids: CASSFEETATIEKLFF. As DNA, the CDR3 is TGTGCCAGCAGTTTCGAGGAGACCGCAACTATTGAAAAACTGTTTTTT.

This sequence joins TRBV5-1 and TRBJ1-5; 9 positions agree with TRBD1. The CDR3 is 14 residues long. V was clipped by 7 bases and J by 4 bases; unmatched bases: 6. In germline, CDR1 is SGHRS, CDR2 YFSETQ. CDR3 sequence reads: CASAKGTGNQPQHF. CDR3 DNA: TGCGCCAGCGCCAAGGGGACAGGGAATCAGCCCCAGCATTTT.

V gene TRBV3-1 (or the pseudogene TRBV3-2) combines with J gene TRBJ2-2; 12 bases align to TRBD2. Germline CDR1 LGHDT, CDR2 YNNKEL (reference sequence). V lost 1 base to trimming and J lost 7 bases; unmatched junction nucleotides: 13. This CDR3 comprises 19 residues. CDR3 bases: TGTGCCAGCAGCCAAGTGGGGTCTGAGACTAGCGGGGGCATCGGGGAGCTGTTTTTT. Protein: CASSQVGSETSGGIGELFF.

Regarding this clone: Its ends do not fully match the called genes, so a read error is possible. The CDR3 reads CSVGSDINSPLHF. CDR3 nucleotides: TGCAGCGTTGGATCGGACATCAATTCGCCCCTCCACTTT. The chain has TRBV29-1 and TRBJ1-6; tentative D call: TRBD1 (5 bases). CDR1 and CDR2 (germline): SQVTM, ANQGSEA. This CDR3 is built from 13 residues.

The CDR3 spells CASSPPGLARASYEQYF. CDR3 DNA sequence: TGTGCCAGCAGCCCCCCTGGACTAGCGCGTGCCTCCTACGAGCAGTACTTC. The chain recombines TRBV28 with TRBJ2-7, with 9 nucleotides matching TRBD2. V shed 6 bases and J 0 bases; nucleotides not matched to a gene: 12. The CDR3 has 17 residues. Germline lookup yields CDR1 MDHEN and CDR2 SYDVKM.

The chain recombines TRBV28 with TRBJ2-5, with D perhaps TRBD2 (8 bases). This CDR3 spans 14 amino acids. The germline V and J ends were trimmed by 6 bases and 5 bases, with 16 bases remaining between them. The V gene's germline CDR1 is MDHEN and CDR2 SYDVKM. CDR3 region: CASRAGDRRETQYF. In nucleotides, the CDR3 is TGTGCCAGCAGAGCGGGGGACAGAAGGGAGACCCAGTACTTC.